The next 28 T cell receptor beta chains were all read from a single sample in a study of blood T cell repertoires in COVID-19. Produced via immunoSEQ multiplex PCR; TCRdb's table is partial and in-frame only. This table holds fewer than 200,000 clones, around 76% found once. The sample comprised peripheral blood. These receptors all come from an older woman with COVID-19, enrolled during active disease.

A few counts support this clone. The chain recombines TRBV5-8 with TRBJ1-1; 9 bases line up with TRBD1. Germline CDR1 SGHTS, CDR2 YDEGEE. After removal of 2 bases from V and 4 bases from J, the junction contained 6 bases not matched to a gene. CDR3 length: 15 residues. The CDR3 loop reads CASSLGDRDTTEAFF. The CDR3 DNA reads as TGTGCCAGCAGCTTAGGGGACAGGGATACCACTGAAGCTTTCTTT.

V usage is TRBV28 and J usage is TRBJ1-1, with TRBD1 matching over 7 bases. This CDR3 contains 14 residues. After removal of 8 bases from V and 4 bases from J, the junction contained 10 bases not matched to a gene. Germline V gene data show CDR1 as MDHEN and CDR2 as SYDVKM. CDR3 protein: CASHRGSWGTEAFF. The CDR3 DNA reads as TGTGCCAGCCACAGGGGTTCTTGGGGCACTGAAGCTTTCTTT.

The chain links TRBV7-2 to TRBJ1-2, with 8 positions matching TRBD1. This CDR3 is 14 amino acids long. Germline V lookup: CDR1 SGHTA, CDR2 FQGNSA. J lost 7 bases, V lost 5 bases, and 9 bases had no gene match. In DNA, the CDR3 is TGTGCCAGCAGCCAAGGATCAGGGGGCGGTGGCTACACCTTC. It is translated as CASSQGSGGGGYTF.

The chain employs TRBV5-1 and TRBJ1-5, with 7 bases lining up with TRBD1. Germline V gives CDR1 SGHRS, CDR2 YFSETQ. After removal of 4 bases from V and 4 bases from J, the junction contained 8 bases not matched to a gene. CDR3 size: 15 residues. The DNA for the CDR3 is TGCGCCAGCAGCCTCACAGGGGACGGGAATCAGCCCCAGCATTTT. This sequence encodes CASSLTGDGNQPQHF.

The rearrangement joins TRBV6-7 to TRBJ1-1, with D uncertain. TRBV6-7 is given ORF status, its function remaining uncertain. Trimming pared 7 bases from V and 1 base from J, leaving 10 bases between. The CDR3 runs 13 residues. The CDR3, as DNA: TGTGCCAGCACCTTAGCACCGAACACTGAAGCTTTCTTT. As protein: CASTLAPNTEAFF.

The rearrangement joins TRBV19 to TRBJ2-5; TRBD2 aligns across 7 bases. The V segment lost 6 bases and the J segment 1 base; nucleotides outside the gene matches: 5. Germline CDR1 LNHDA, CDR2 SQIVND (reference sequence). CDR3 length equals 14 residues. Here the CDR3 reads CASRIGGGQETQYF. The CDR3 DNA is TGTGCCAGTAGAATCGGCGGGGGCCAAGAGACCCAGTACTTC.

The genes are TRBV19 and TRBJ1-5; 10 bases are a match to TRBD1. The CDR3 loop spans 18 amino acids. Trimming removed 1 base from V and 5 bases from J; junction bases left unmatched: 11. Germline V gene sequence: CDR1 LNHDA, CDR2 SQIVND (reference sequence). Here the CDR3 DNA reads TGTGCCAGTAGTATAGCACCAACCGGGACAGGGGCTTATCAGCCCCAGCATTTT. Amino acids: CASSIAPTGTGAYQPQHF.

The chain has TRBV24-1 and TRBJ1-5, with D unclear. Trimming pared 3 bases from V and 3 bases from J, leaving 8 bases between. Per the germline V gene, CDR1 is KGHDR and CDR2 is SFDVKD. There are 14 residues in the CDR3. Here the CDR3 DNA reads TGTGCCACCAGTGATGAGGGCCCCAATCAGCCCCAGCATTTT. It yields the protein CATSDEGPNQPQHF.

CDR3 nucleotides: TGTGCCAGCAGTTTATCCCCCGCCGGGACAGTCTCCTACGAGCAGTACTTC. Protein sequence: CASSLSPAGTVSYEQYF. The chain combines TRBV28 with TRBJ2-7, with 7 nucleotides matching TRBD1. Germline loops: CDR1 MDHEN, CDR2 SYDVKM. J gave up 0 bases and V 1 base, and 9 bases lay outside the gene matches. This CDR3 contains 17 residues.

This clone was counted a single time. The chain joins TRBV3-1 (or the pseudogene TRBV3-2) to TRBJ1-2; the D is unclear. V lost 0 bases to trimming and J lost 6 bases, with 14 bases between them. The CDR3 spans 15 residues. The germline V gene has CDR1 LGHDT and CDR2 YNNKEL (reference sequence). CDR3 region: CASSQDRSGFNGYTF. CDR3 in DNA: TGTGCCAGCAGCCAAGATCGGTCCGGGTTCAATGGCTACACCTTC.

The chain links TRBV27 to TRBJ1-2; 9 nucleotides match TRBD1. Trimming took 6 bases from V and 5 from J; bases not matched to a gene: 7. Per the germline V gene, CDR1 is MNHEY and CDR2 is SMNVEV (reference sequence). This CDR3 is 14 amino acids long. The CDR3 loop is CASRPGQGPYGYTF. The CDR3 nucleotides read TGTGCCAGCAGACCGGGACAGGGACCATATGGCTACACCTTC.

Written as DNA, the CDR3 is TGTGCCAGTACCGACAGGGGAGGGTATAATTCACCCCTCCACTTT. Translating gives CASTDRGGYNSPLHF. The J gene is TRBJ1-6, the V gene TRBV19; 8 nucleotides align to TRBD1. Germline V gives CDR1 LNHDA, CDR2 SQIVND (reference sequence). The V and J ends lost 7 bases and 4 bases, in that order; junction bases with no gene match: 6. This CDR3 region has 15 residues.

This chain joins TRBV19 and TRBJ2-1; 8 bases align to TRBD2. Germline lookup yields CDR1 LNHDA and CDR2 SQIVND (reference sequence). V was clipped by 4 bases and J by 5 bases; unmatched bases: 1. The CDR3 has 13 residues. The CDR3 nucleotides are TGTGCCAGTAGTACGGGAGGGGACAATGAGCAGTTCTTC. Its protein product is CASSTGGDNEQFF.

The gene calls are TRBV15 and TRBJ1-1; 11 positions match TRBD1. Germline values: CDR1 LNHNV, CDR2 YYDKDF (reference sequence). Germline trimming cut 2 bases from V and 8 bases from J; bases unmatched to any gene: 10. CDR3 length: 16 residues. The CDR3 sequence is CATSRPGQGGSNEAFF. CDR3 in DNA: TGTGCCACCAGCAGACCGGGACAGGGGGGAAGTAACGAAGCTTTCTTT.

This CDR3 reads CASSLGGGETQYF. Written as DNA, the CDR3 is TGTGCCAGCAGCTTAGGAGGGGGCGAGACCCAGTACTTC. The chain employs TRBV7-3 and TRBJ2-5, with D possibly TRBD1 on 7 matching bases. The CDR3 runs 13 residues. From germline, CDR1 is SGHTA and CDR2 FQGTGA. Trimming removed 2 bases at V and 5 bases at J, with 9 bases between.

The genes are TRBV2 and TRBJ2-5; 7 positions agree with TRBD2. Germline V gives CDR1 SNHLY, CDR2 FYNNEI. The ends lost 4 bases at V and 4 bases at J; junction bases unmatched: 3. The CDR3 extends over 13 amino acids. The CDR3 here is CASSGLAVETQYF. The CDR3 nucleotides are TGTGCCAGCAGTGGGCTAGCGGTAGAGACCCAGTACTTC.

Note on this clone: In the same sample, other DNA sequences code for this CDR3. The chain is built from TRBV5-6 and TRBJ1-3; TRBD1 might be the D (6 bases). Trimming pared 1 base from V and 0 bases from J, leaving 14 bases between. The CDR3 contains 17 residues. Germline V gene sequence: CDR1 SGHDT, CDR2 YYEEEE. In nucleotides, the CDR3 is TGTGCCAGCAGCTTGAATCCCAGGGGACACTCTGGAAACACCATATATTTT. It specifies CASSLNPRGHSGNTIYF.

The V and J genes are TRBV5-8 and TRBJ2-7, with 13 bases matching TRBD2. CDR1 and CDR2 from the germline V gene are SGHTS and YDEGEE. The CDR3 sequence is 20 residues long. V was pared by 4 bases and J by 1 base, with 17 bases of the junction left unmatched. The CDR3 loop reads CASSPLPGLAGRAGSYEQYF. The CDR3 nucleotides are TGTGCCAGCAGCCCCTTACCGGGACTAGCGGGAAGGGCGGGATCCTACGAGCAGTACTTC.

The V call is TRBV4-1, the J call TRBJ2-4, with D perhaps TRBD1 (7 bases). The CDR3 is made up of 15 amino acids. Trimming left V 4 bases short and J 6 bases short, with 16 bases between. Germline V gene lookup returns CDR1 MGHRA and CDR2 YSYEKL. The CDR3 coding sequence is TGCGCCAGCAGCCTGTCACCCCAGGGGGGAAACATTCAGTACTTC. Residues: CASSLSPQGGNIQYF.

This clone was observed many times. CDR3 sequence (DNA): TGTGCCAGCAGCTTAGGTGGGAGATCTGAAGCATGGCAGTACTTC. It yields the protein CASSLGGRSEAWQYF. The gene calls are TRBV5-4 and TRBJ2-7; D may be TRBD2 (5 bases). The CDR3 is 15 amino acids. CDR1 and CDR2 from the germline V gene are SGHNT and YYREEE (reference sequence). Trimming stripped 2 bases from V and 9 bases from J, with 21 bases between.

This chain uses TRBV30 with TRBJ2-5; 12 positions match TRBD2. Losses at the gene ends were 5 bases for V and 1 base for J; bases not matched to a gene: 5. CDR1 and CDR2 from the germline V gene are GTSNPN and SVGIG (reference sequence). The CDR3 runs to 15 residues. The CDR3 DNA reads TGTGCCTGGGACGCGACTAGCGGGAGCCAAGAGACCCAGTACTTC. Protein product: CAWDATSGSQETQYF.

The chain has TRBV14 and TRBJ1-2; maybe TRBD1 (6 bases). CDR3 length: 17 amino acids. V was shortened by 0 bases and J by 3 bases, with 17 bases between the two germline ends. Germline V gives CDR1 SGHDN, CDR2 FVKESK. Written as DNA, the CDR3 is TGTGCCAGCAGCCAAGAAAGGACAGACTTCCCCGACTATGGCTACACCTTC. This gives the protein CASSQERTDFPDYGYTF. The full variable domain, completed using reference TRBV14 and TRBJ1-2, is EAGVTQFPSHSVIEKGQTVTLRCDPISGHDNLYWYRRVMGKEIKFLLHFVKESKQDESGMPNNRFLAERTGGTYSTLKVQPAELEDSGVYFCASSQERTDFPDYGYTFGSGTRLTVV.

This clone was seen a single time. The J gene is TRBJ1-2, the V gene TRBV6-5; D not resolved. Trimming cost V 6 bases and J 2 bases, with 10 bases left between them. The CDR3 is 13 residues long. Germline V gene data show CDR1 as MNHEY and CDR2 as SVGAGI. The CDR3 DNA reads as TGTGCCAGCAGCCCCACGGTCAACTATGGCTACACCTTC. It encodes CASSPTVNYGYTF.

The V call is TRBV11-2, the J call TRBJ1-1; perhaps TRBD1 as D (5 bases). V lost 1 base, J lost 8 bases, and 17 bases lay in between. Germline V gene sequence: CDR1 SGHAT, CDR2 FQNNGV. The CDR3 is 15 amino acids. The CDR3 loop is CASSLVSQGISEAFF. DNA of the CDR3: TGTGCCAGCAGCTTAGTCAGTCAGGGTATCTCCGAAGCTTTCTTT.

The chain is built from TRBV5-6 and TRBJ1-2, with 9 positions matching TRBD1. Looked up from germline, CDR1 is SGHDT and CDR2 is YYEEEE. J was trimmed by 1 base and V by 4 bases; bases with no gene match: 2. This CDR3 has 14 amino acids. CDR3 loop: CASSQTGGNYGYTF. CDR3 DNA sequence: TGTGCCAGCAGCCAGACAGGGGGTAACTATGGCTACACCTTC. The variable domain in full, with the rest retrieved from reference TRBV5-6 and TRBJ1-2, is DAGVTQSPTHLIKTRGQQVTLRCSPKSGHDTVSWYQQALGQGPQFIFQYYEEEERQRGNFPDRFSGHQFPNYSSELNVNALLLGDSALYLCASSQTGGNYGYTFGSGTRLTVV.

The CDR3 protein is CASSLLWGEETQYF. DNA for the CDR3: TGTGCCAGCAGCTTATTATGGGGGGAAGAGACCCAGTACTTC. The chain employs TRBV7-6 and TRBJ2-5; D may be TRBD2 (6 bases). CDR1 and CDR2 (germline): SGHVS, FNYEAQ. V was cut by 2 bases and J by 3 bases, with 10 bases left in between. There are 14 residues in the CDR3.

The V and J genes are TRBV5-4 and TRBJ2-1; no clear D gene. Germline assignment: CDR1 SGHNT and CDR2 YYREEE (reference sequence). This CDR3 contains 17 residues. V lost 3 bases and J lost 0, with 16 bases in between. The CDR3 DNA follows: TGTGCCAGCAGCTCACGACAAAAATTCGTCTCCTACAATGAGCAGTTCTTC. This sequence encodes CASSSRQKFVSYNEQFF. The full variable domain, its missing parts supplied by reference TRBV5-4 and TRBJ2-1, is ETGVTQSPTHLIKTRGQQVTLRCSSQSGHNTVSWYQQALGQGPQFIFQYYREEENGRGNFPPRFSGLQFPNYSSELNVNALELDDSALYLCASSSRQKFVSYNEQFFGPGTRLTVL.

The chain couples TRBV5-1 to TRBJ2-5; unclear D gene. This CDR3 has 16 amino acids. The germline CDR1 and CDR2 sequences are SGHRS and YFSETQ. Trimming cost V 0 bases and J 1 base, with 13 bases left between them. The CDR3, as DNA: TGCGCCAGCAGCTTGGTGAGGCTTACCGGCCAAGAGACCCAGTACTTC. Encoded protein: CASSLVRLTGQETQYF.